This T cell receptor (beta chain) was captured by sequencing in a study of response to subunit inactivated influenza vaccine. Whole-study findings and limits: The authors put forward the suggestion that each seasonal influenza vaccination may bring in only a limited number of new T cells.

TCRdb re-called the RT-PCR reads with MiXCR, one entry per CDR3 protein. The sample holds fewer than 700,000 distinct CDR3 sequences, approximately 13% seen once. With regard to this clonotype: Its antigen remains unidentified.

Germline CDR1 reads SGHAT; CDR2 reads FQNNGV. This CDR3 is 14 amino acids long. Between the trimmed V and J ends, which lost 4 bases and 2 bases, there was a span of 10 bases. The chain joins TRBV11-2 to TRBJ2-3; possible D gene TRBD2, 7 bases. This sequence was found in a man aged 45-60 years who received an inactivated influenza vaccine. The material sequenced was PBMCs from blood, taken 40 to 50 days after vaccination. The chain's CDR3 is CASSWGGPTDTQYF. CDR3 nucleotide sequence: TGTGCCAGCAGCTGGGGGGGCCCCACAGATACGCAGTATTTT.